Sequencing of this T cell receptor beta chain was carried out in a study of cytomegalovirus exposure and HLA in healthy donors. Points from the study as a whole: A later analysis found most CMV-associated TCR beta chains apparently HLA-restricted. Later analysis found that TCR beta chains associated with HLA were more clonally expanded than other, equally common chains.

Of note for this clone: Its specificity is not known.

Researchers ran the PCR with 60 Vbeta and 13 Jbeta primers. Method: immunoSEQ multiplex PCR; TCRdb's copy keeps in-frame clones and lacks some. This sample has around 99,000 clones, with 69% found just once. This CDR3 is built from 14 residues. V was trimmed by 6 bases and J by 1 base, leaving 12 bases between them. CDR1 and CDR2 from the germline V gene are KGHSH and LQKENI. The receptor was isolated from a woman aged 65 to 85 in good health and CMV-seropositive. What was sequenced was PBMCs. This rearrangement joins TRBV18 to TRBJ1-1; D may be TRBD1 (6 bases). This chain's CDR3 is CASSPGAANTEAFF. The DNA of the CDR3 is TGTGCCAGCTCTCCAGGGGCCGCGAACACTGAAGCTTTCTTT.